One and the same sample provided the 26 T cell receptor beta chains below, sequenced in a study of response to subunit inactivated influenza vaccine. TCRdb passed the RT-PCR reads through MiXCR, listing each CDR3 protein once. The sample has roughly 670,000 distinct CDR3 sequences, around 15% seen once. The sample in question was PBMCs from blood, obtained 14 days before vaccination. The source of these receptors is a man between 45 and 60 years old who received an inactivated influenza vaccine.

This clonotype was counted between two and nine times. This chain uses TRBV27 with TRBJ2-1, with 8 bases fitting TRBD2. The CDR3 consists of 18 residues. Germline CDR1 reads MNHEY; CDR2 reads SMNVEV (reference sequence). The V gene end was trimmed by 1 base and the J gene end by 0 bases; junction bases not matched to a gene: 8. The CDR3 region is CASSLLGWTSSSYNEQFF. The CDR3 DNA is TGTGCCAGCAGTTTATTGGGTTGGACTAGCTCCTCCTACAATGAGCAGTTCTTC.

The rearrangement joins TRBV20-1 to TRBJ2-1; 11 bases match TRBD2. This CDR3 has 17 residues. Germline loops: CDR1 DFQATT, CDR2 SNEGSKA (reference sequence). The V gene end was trimmed by 0 bases and the J gene end by 2 bases; junction bases not matched to a gene: 6. As DNA, the CDR3 is TGCAGTGCTAGAGATAATAGCGGGAGGGGCGCCTACAATGAGCAGTTCTTC. It yields the protein CSARDNSGRGAYNEQFF.

The rearrangement links TRBV5-5 to TRBJ2-3; D could derive from TRBD1 or TRBD2 (5 bases each). Deletions cut 6 bases from V and 6 bases from J, with 14 bases between. Germline CDR1 reads SGHKS; CDR2 reads YYEKEE (reference sequence). The CDR3 length is 13 residues. The CDR3 here is CASKVEGRDTQYF. DNA of the CDR3: TGTGCCAGCAAAGTCGAGGGACGGGATACGCAGTATTTT.

This clonotype was seen a few times. V and J are TRBV20-1 and TRBJ2-5; 8 bases map to TRBD1. The germline CDR1 and CDR2 sequences are DFQATT and SNEGSKA (reference sequence). The CDR3 is made up of 15 amino acids. The trim removed 6 bases at V and 0 bases at J, leaving 9 bases unmatched. CDR3 amino acids: CSASYRTGYQETQYF. Here the CDR3 DNA reads TGCAGTGCCAGTTATAGGACAGGGTACCAAGAGACCCAGTACTTC.

A few counts support this clonotype. The chain has TRBV11-2 and TRBJ2-4; TRBD1 aligns across 8 bases. The J segment lost 0 bases and the V segment lost 0 bases, leaving 13 bases of the junction unmatched. The CDR3 is 20 amino acids. Germline V gene sequence: CDR1 SGHAT, CDR2 FQNNGV. CDR3 in amino acids: CASSLEPGRGHHIAKNIQYF. CDR3 DNA sequence: TGTGCCAGCAGCTTAGAACCGGGCAGGGGGCACCACATAGCCAAAAACATTCAGTACTTC.

The V and J genes are TRBV27 and TRBJ2-7; unclear D gene. Germline V lookup: CDR1 MNHEY, CDR2 SMNVEV (reference sequence). V was clipped by 7 bases and J by 0 bases, with 16 bases between them. The CDR3 runs 15 residues. The CDR3 loop reads CASTLRAGYSYEQYF. DNA for the CDR3: TGTGCCAGCACCCTACGGGCAGGTTACTCCTACGAGCAGTACTTC.

V is TRBV4-1 and J is TRBJ2-5; TRBD1 aligns across 8 bases. Trimming at V came to 1 base and at J to 9 bases, leaving 4 bases not matched to a gene. CDR3 length equals 13 residues. The V gene's germline CDR1 is MGHRA and CDR2 YSYEKL. CDR3 nucleotides: TGCGCCAGCAGCCAAGGGTACAGGGGGGCCCAGTACTTC. This codes for CASSQGYRGAQYF.

This clonotype was counted only a few times. The rearrangement joins TRBV28 to TRBJ2-5; 10 bases map to TRBD1. V lost 5 bases to trimming and J lost 5 bases; unmatched junction nucleotides: 14. The germline gives CDR1 MDHEN, CDR2 SYDVKM. This CDR3 is 17 amino acids long. CDR3 amino acids: CASSRTSPGQGWETQYF. The CDR3 DNA is TGTGCCAGCAGTCGTACCAGCCCGGGACAGGGGTGGGAGACCCAGTACTTC.

V is TRBV11-1 and J is TRBJ2-4; maybe TRBD1 (5 bases). V gave up 5 bases and J gave up 0 bases, with 11 bases separating them. Germline V gives CDR1 SGHAT, CDR2 FQDESV (reference sequence). The CDR3 has 15 amino acids. The CDR3 is CASSQTEIAKNIQYF. CDR3 DNA sequence: TGTGCCAGCAGCCAGACAGAAATAGCCAAAAACATTCAGTACTTC.

In its sample, this clonotype was seen a few times. The chain links TRBV20-1 to TRBJ2-1; TRBD1 might be the D (6 bases). The CDR3 spans 13 residues. V dropped 6 bases and J dropped 6 bases, with 15 bases sitting between them. Germline assignment: CDR1 DFQATT and CDR2 SNEGSKA (reference sequence). CDR3 nucleotide sequence: TGCAGTGCGCACAATACAGGGTCCAATGAGCAGTTCTTC. As protein: CSAHNTGSNEQFF.

The chain carries TRBV3-1 and TRBJ1-5; a possible D gene is TRBD1 (5 bases). The CDR3 loop spans 15 amino acids. V lost 2 bases to trimming and J lost 2 bases, with 10 bases between them. Germline values: CDR1 LGHDT, CDR2 YNNKEL (reference sequence). The CDR3 here is CASSQSQGRNQPQHF. In DNA, the CDR3 is TGTGCCAGCAGCCAATCCCAGGGACGCAATCAGCCCCAGCATTTT.

The chain employs TRBV7-9 and TRBJ2-1, with D perhaps given as TRBD1 or TRBD2 (5 bases each). Germline V gene lookup returns CDR1 SEHNR and CDR2 FQNEAQ (reference sequence). The V end was cut by 7 bases, the J end by 5 bases, with 21 bases between. The CDR3 is made up of 16 amino acids. CDR3 region: CASNGITGTENNEQFF. In DNA, the CDR3 is TGTGCCAGCAATGGGATAACGGGGACGGAGAACAATGAGCAGTTCTTC.

V gene TRBV9 combines with J gene TRBJ2-3, with 8 bases that match TRBD2. Germline loops: CDR1 SGDLS, CDR2 YYNGEE. After removal of 6 bases from V and 6 bases from J, the junction contained 15 bases not matched to a gene. This CDR3 contains 16 residues. CDR3 sequence reads: CASTAGTSSFLDTQYF. The CDR3, as DNA: TGTGCCAGCACCGCCGGGACTAGTTCGTTTTTGGATACGCAGTATTTT.

The gene calls are TRBV7-2 and TRBJ2-2; D remains ambiguous. Per the germline V gene, CDR1 is SGHTA and CDR2 is FQGNSA. V was trimmed by 1 base and J by 7 bases, leaving 13 bases between them. The CDR3 spans 15 residues. The CDR3 DNA reads as TGTGCCAGCAGCTTAGAGTCGAGGATTGGCGGGGAGCTGTTTTTT. Protein: CASSLESRIGGELFF.

This clonotype was counted a few times. The gene calls are TRBV11-2 and TRBJ2-5; TRBD1 matches 11 bases. Trimming took 3 bases from V and 4 from J; bases not matched to a gene: 7. Germline V gene sequence: CDR1 SGHAT, CDR2 FQNNGV. The CDR3 runs 16 residues. CDR3 loop: CASSFSYGTGGETQYF. The DNA for the CDR3 is TGTGCCAGCAGCTTCTCATACGGGACAGGGGGAGAGACCCAGTACTTC.

The V call is TRBV4-3, the J call TRBJ1-4, with D unresolved. Germline V CDR1 and CDR2: LGHNA, YSLEER. The CDR3 contains 16 residues. The germline V and J ends were trimmed by 0 bases and 5 bases, with 13 bases remaining between them. The CDR3 DNA follows: TGCGCCAGCAGCCAAGATCAGGTCCGCGCGAATGAAAAACTGTTTTTT. Translating it yields CASSQDQVRANEKLFF.

The chain uses TRBV5-1 and TRBJ1-6; a possible D gene is TRBD1 (5 bases). Trimming pared 0 bases from V and 10 bases from J, leaving 20 bases between. Germline V gives CDR1 SGHRS, CDR2 YFSETQ. The CDR3 loop spans 17 amino acids. The CDR3: CASSLVEGATPRSPLHF. Written as DNA, the CDR3 is TGCGCCAGCAGCTTGGTCGAAGGGGCGACCCCTCGATCACCCCTCCACTTT.

In its sample, this clonotype was seen many times. This chain links TRBV11-1 with TRBJ2-2; 8 bases map to TRBD1. CDR3 size: 15 residues. V gave up 8 bases and J gave up 2 bases; unmatched junction bases: 7. Germline lookup yields CDR1 SGHAT and CDR2 FQDESV (reference sequence). DNA for the CDR3: TGTGCCAGCTCTCAACAGGGGGGTAACACCGGGGAGCTGTTTTTT. Encoded protein: CASSQQGGNTGELFF.

The V gene is TRBV28, the J gene TRBJ2-1; D remains ambiguous. The CDR3 length is 15 residues. Trimming pared 1 base from V and 1 base from J, leaving 8 bases between. Germline CDR1 and CDR2: MDHEN and SYDVKM. The CDR3 nucleotides read TGTGCCAGCAGTTTATCGATGGGGTCCTACAATGAGCAGTTCTTC. Its protein product is CASSLSMGSYNEQFF.

This clonotype appeared a few times. This sequence joins TRBV15 and TRBJ2-5; D call uncertain. V lost 3 bases to trimming and J lost 5 bases, with 7 bases between them. The CDR3 is 12 amino acids. The V gene's germline CDR1 is LNHNV and CDR2 YYDKDF (reference sequence). The CDR3 is CATSRNGETQYF. Here the CDR3 DNA reads TGTGCCACCAGCAGGAACGGGGAGACCCAGTACTTC.

V gene TRBV29-1 combines with J gene TRBJ1-1; perhaps TRBD1 as D (6 bases). The CDR3 is 13 amino acids. V was clipped by 5 bases and J by 4 bases, with 14 bases between them. The germline V gene has CDR1 SQVTM and CDR2 ANQGSEA. CDR3 sequence: CSVTASGATEAFF. The CDR3 DNA reads as TGCAGCGTTACAGCGTCAGGGGCCACTGAAGCTTTCTTT.

Many counts were recorded for this clonotype. The chain recombines TRBV6-1 with TRBJ1-5, with a tentative D call TRBD1 (5 bases). Germline CDR1 is MNHNS and CDR2 is SASEGT. Trimming left V 8 bases short and J 3 bases short, with 14 bases between. The length of the CDR3 is 14 residues. The CDR3 DNA follows: TGTGCCAGCGCTGGGACGACCGCCAATCAGCCCCAGCATTTT. Translation: CASAGTTANQPQHF.

The V call is TRBV10-3, the J call TRBJ2-2; the match to TRBD2 covers 12 bases. The germline gives CDR1 ENHRY, CDR2 SYGVKD. This CDR3 region has 17 residues. The ends lost 11 bases at V and 4 bases at J; junction bases unmatched: 14. CDR3 coding DNA: TGTGCCGTATCCCCGGGACTAGCGGGCGGGTTCACCGGGGAGCTGTTTTTT. It codes for CAVSPGLAGGFTGELFF.

This clonotype was recorded at least ten times. The chain couples TRBV12-3 or TRBV12-4 to TRBJ2-3; D is possibly TRBD1 (6 bases). This CDR3 has 13 residues. V was shortened by 10 bases and J by 4 bases, with 15 bases between the two germline ends. CDR3 sequence: CAITRGGADTQYF. For the CDR3, the DNA is TGTGCCATCACCAGGGGTGGGGCAGATACGCAGTATTTT.

In this sample, this clonotype turned up many times. The CDR3 DNA reads as TGTGCCAGCAGCTTAGGGCAGGGGGTTGGAGAGACCCAGTACTTC. Translating gives CASSLGQGVGETQYF. This chain uses TRBV7-9 with TRBJ2-5; 7 bases are a match to TRBD1. Germline values: CDR1 SEHNR, CDR2 FQNEAQ (reference sequence). Trimming cost V 1 base and J 4 bases; bases outside gene matches: 6. The CDR3 covers 15 residues.

This clonotype was seen more than once but under ten times. The chain carries TRBV6-1 and TRBJ2-1; D perhaps matches TRBD2 (7 bases). Germline assignment: CDR1 MNHNS and CDR2 SASEGT. Trimming shortened V by 1 base and J by 8 bases, and 30 bases separated the two germline ends. The CDR3 length is 20 residues. The CDR3 DNA reads TGTGCCAGCAGTGAAGGGCGGTCAAAGGGGGGGTTAGTCCGCGTGTATGAGCAGTTCTTC. It specifies CASSEGRSKGGLVRVYEQFF.